One and the same sample provided the 5 T cell receptor beta chains below, sequenced in a study of blood T cell repertoires in COVID-19. Some clones are missing from TCRdb's copy, which holds only in-frame ones; the method was immunoSEQ multiplex PCR. The sample has about 73,000 clones; around nine tenths are singletons. Sequenced input: peripheral blood. These receptors originate from a woman older than 75 with active or convalescent COVID-19.

The V and J genes are TRBV7-9 and TRBJ2-7; D perhaps matches TRBD1 (5 bases). The CDR3 has 15 residues. Germline CDR1 is SEHNR and CDR2 is FQNEAQ (reference sequence). Trimming removed 1 base at V and 3 bases at J, with 13 bases between. This chain's CDR3 is CASSLGVGEGYEQYF. Written as DNA, the CDR3 is TGTGCCAGCAGCTTAGGGGTAGGGGAAGGCTACGAGCAGTACTTC.

This chain joins TRBV12-3 or TRBV12-4 and TRBJ2-1; the D gene is possibly TRBD1 (6 bases). V lost 5 bases, J lost 10 bases, and 9 bases lay in between. CDR3 length: 11 residues. The DNA for the CDR3 is TGTGCCAGCAGTAGGACAGAAGAGCAGTTCTTC. As protein: CASSRTEEQFF.

The DNA for the CDR3 is TGTGCCAGTAGCATTCGACAGGGGATTGACGAGCAGTACTTC. This codes for CASSIRQGIDEQYF. This chain connects TRBV19 to TRBJ2-7; 8 bases are a match to TRBD1. Germline lookup yields CDR1 LNHDA and CDR2 SQIVND (reference sequence). V dropped 6 bases and J dropped 5; count of bases not matched to a gene: 9. This CDR3 is 14 amino acids long.

This clone came up a few times. The V call is TRBV4-1, the J call TRBJ1-1; no clear D gene. This CDR3 is built from 16 residues. Germline lookup yields CDR1 MGHRA and CDR2 YSYEKL. V was shortened by 0 bases and J by 0 bases, with 11 bases between the two germline ends. The CDR3 here is CASSQDSRQLNTEAFF. The CDR3 DNA reads TGCGCCAGCAGCCAAGATTCACGACAATTGAACACTGAAGCTTTCTTT.

The chain has TRBV28 and TRBJ1-2; the D gene is possibly TRBD1 (6 bases). Germline assignment: CDR1 MDHEN and CDR2 SYDVKM. V was pared by 8 bases and J by 5 bases, with 6 bases between. The length of the CDR3 is 10 residues. The chain's CDR3 is CASQGYGYTF. CDR3 in DNA: TGTGCCAGCCAGGGGTATGGCTACACCTTC.